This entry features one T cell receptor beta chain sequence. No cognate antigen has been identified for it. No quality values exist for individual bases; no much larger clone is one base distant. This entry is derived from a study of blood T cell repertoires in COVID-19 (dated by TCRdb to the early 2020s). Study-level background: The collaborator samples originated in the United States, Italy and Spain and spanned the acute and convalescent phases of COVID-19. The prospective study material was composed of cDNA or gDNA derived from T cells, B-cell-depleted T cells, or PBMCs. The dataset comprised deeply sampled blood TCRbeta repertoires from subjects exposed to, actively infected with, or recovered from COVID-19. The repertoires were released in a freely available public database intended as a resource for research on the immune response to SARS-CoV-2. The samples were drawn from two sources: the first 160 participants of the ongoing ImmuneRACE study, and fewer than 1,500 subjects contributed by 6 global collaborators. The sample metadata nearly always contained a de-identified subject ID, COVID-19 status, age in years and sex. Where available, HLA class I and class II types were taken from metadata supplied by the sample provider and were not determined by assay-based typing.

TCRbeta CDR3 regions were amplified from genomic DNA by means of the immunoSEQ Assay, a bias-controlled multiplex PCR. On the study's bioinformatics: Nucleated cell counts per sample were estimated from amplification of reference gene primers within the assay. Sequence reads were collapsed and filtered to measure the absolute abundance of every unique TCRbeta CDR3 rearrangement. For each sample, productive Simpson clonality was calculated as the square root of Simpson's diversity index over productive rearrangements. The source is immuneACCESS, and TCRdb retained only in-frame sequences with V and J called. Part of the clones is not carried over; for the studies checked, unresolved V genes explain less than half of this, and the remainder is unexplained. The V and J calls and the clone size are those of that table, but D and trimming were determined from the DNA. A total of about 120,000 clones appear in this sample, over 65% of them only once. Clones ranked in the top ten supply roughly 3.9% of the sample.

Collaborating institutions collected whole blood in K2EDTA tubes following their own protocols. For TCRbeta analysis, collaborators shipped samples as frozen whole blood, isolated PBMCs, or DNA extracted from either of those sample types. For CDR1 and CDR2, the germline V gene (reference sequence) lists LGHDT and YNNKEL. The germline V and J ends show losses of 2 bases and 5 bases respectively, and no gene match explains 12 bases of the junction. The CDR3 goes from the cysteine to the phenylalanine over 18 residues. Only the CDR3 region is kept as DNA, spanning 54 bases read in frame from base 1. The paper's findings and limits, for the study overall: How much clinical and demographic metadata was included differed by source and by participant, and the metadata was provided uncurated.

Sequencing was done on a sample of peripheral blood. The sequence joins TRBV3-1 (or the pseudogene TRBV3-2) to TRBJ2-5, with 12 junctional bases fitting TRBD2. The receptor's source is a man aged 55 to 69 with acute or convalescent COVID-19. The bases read TGTGCCAGCAGCCAAAGCCCCCCTAGCGGGAGGGGTCGCGAGACCCAGTACTTC. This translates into CASSQSPPSGRGRETQYF.